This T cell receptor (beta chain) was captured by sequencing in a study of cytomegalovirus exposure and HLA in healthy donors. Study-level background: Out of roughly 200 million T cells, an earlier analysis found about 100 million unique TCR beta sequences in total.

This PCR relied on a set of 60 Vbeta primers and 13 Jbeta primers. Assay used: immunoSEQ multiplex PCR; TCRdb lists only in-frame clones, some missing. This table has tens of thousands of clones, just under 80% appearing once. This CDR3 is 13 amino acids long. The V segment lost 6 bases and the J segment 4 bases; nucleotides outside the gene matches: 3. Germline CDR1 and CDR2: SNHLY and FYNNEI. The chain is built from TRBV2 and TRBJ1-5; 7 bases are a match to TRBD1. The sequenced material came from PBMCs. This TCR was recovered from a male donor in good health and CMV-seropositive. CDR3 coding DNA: TGTGCCAGCAGCACAGGGGAGAATCAGCCCCAGCATTTT. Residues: CASSTGENQPQHF.